The clone carrying this TCR beta chain has more than one count but fewer than ten. These data are taken from a study of CD8 T cells in ankylosing spondylitis. TCRdb called the 5' RACE reads again in MiXCR, with one record for every CDR3 protein. The sample yields some 300,000 distinct CDR3 sequences, roughly 20% seen once. Trimming shortened V by 5 bases and J by 7 bases, and 11 bases separated the two germline ends. The CDR3 covers 13 residues. Looked up from germline, CDR1 is KGHDR and CDR2 is SFDVKD. The rearrangement links TRBV24-1 to TRBJ2-1; tentatively, D is TRBD1 (7 bases). The TCR sequence derives from a female donor with ankylosing spondylitis or in good health (not recorded which). The sequenced sample was blood, either unsorted or a sorted T cell fraction (not recorded which). CDR3 DNA sequence: TGTGCCACCAGTGTCCCAGGGGGGAATGAGCAGTTCTTC. It translates to CATSVPGGNEQFF.